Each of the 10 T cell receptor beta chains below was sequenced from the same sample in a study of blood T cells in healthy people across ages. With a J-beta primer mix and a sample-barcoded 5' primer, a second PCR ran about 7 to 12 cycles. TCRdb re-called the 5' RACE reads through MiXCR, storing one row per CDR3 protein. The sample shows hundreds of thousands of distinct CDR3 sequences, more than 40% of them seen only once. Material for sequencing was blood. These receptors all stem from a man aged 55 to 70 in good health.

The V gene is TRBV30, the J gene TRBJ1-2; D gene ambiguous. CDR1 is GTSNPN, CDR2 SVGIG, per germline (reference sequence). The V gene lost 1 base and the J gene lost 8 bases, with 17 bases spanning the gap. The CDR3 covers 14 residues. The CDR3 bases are TGTGCCTGGAGTGCAACCCGGGATACAAGAGGCTACACCTTC. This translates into CAWSATRDTRGYTF.

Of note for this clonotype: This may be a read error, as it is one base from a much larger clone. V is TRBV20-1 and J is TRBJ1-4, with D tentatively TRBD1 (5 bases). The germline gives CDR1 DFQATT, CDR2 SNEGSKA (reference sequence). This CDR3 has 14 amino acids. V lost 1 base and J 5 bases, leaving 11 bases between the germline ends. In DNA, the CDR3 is TGCAGTGCTAGAGGGGCTTGGGGGAATGAAAAACTGTTTTTT. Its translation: CSARGAWGNEKLFF.

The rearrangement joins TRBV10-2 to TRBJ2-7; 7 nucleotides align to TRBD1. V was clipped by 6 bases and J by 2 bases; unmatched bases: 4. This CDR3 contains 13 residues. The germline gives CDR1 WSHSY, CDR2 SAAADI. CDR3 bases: TGCGCCAGCAGATTAGACAGGGCCTACGAGCAGTACTTC. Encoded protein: CASRLDRAYEQYF.

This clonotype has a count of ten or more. CDR3 amino acids: CASSLGEISGPQGTQYF. The CDR3 DNA sequence: TGTGCCAGCAGCTTAGGGGAGATAAGCGGGCCCCAGGGGACCCAGTACTTC. The chain employs TRBV7-2 and TRBJ2-5, with D possibly being TRBD2 (6 bases). The germline V gene encodes CDR1 SGHTA and CDR2 FQGNSA. This CDR3 is built from 17 residues. The ends were cut back, 1 base at V and 7 bases at J, with 22 bases in the middle.

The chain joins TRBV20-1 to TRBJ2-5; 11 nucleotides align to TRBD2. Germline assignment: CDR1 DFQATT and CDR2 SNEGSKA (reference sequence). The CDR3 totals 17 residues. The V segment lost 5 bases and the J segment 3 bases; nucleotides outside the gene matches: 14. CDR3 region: CSALTLPGLAEKETQYF. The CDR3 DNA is TGCAGTGCTCTCACCCTTCCGGGACTAGCGGAGAAAGAGACCCAGTACTTC.

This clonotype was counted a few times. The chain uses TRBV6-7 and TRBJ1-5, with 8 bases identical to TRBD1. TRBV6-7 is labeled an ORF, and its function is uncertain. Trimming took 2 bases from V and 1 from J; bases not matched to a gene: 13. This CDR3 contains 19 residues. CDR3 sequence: CASSYTDRGWDGSNQPQHF. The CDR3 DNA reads TGTGCCAGCAGTTACACCGACAGGGGATGGGATGGGAGCAATCAGCCCCAGCATTTT.

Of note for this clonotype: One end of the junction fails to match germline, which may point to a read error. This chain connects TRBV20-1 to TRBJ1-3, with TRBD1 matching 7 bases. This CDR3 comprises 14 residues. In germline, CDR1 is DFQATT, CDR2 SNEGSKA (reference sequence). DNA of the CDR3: TGCAGTGCTACAGGACAGGACTCTGGAAGCACCATATATTTT. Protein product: CSATGQDSGSTIYF.

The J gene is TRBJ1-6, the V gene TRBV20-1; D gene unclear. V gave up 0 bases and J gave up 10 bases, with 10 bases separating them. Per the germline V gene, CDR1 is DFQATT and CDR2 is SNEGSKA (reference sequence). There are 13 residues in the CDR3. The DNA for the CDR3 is TGCAGTGCTAGAGAGACGGGGAGCTCACCCCTCCACTTT. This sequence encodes CSARETGSSPLHF.

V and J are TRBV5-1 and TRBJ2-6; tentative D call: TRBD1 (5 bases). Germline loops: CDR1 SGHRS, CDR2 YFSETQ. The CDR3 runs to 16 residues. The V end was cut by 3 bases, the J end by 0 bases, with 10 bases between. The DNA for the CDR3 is TGCGCCAGCAGCTCGACAGCGAACTCTGGGGCCAACGTCCTGACTTTC. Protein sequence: CASSSTANSGANVLTF.

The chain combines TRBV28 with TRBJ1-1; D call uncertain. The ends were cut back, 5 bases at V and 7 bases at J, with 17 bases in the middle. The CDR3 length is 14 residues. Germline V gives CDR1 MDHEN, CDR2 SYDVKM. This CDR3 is CASSPASVRGEAFF. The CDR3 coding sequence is TGTGCCAGCAGTCCAGCGTCGGTCCGGGGTGAAGCTTTCTTT.